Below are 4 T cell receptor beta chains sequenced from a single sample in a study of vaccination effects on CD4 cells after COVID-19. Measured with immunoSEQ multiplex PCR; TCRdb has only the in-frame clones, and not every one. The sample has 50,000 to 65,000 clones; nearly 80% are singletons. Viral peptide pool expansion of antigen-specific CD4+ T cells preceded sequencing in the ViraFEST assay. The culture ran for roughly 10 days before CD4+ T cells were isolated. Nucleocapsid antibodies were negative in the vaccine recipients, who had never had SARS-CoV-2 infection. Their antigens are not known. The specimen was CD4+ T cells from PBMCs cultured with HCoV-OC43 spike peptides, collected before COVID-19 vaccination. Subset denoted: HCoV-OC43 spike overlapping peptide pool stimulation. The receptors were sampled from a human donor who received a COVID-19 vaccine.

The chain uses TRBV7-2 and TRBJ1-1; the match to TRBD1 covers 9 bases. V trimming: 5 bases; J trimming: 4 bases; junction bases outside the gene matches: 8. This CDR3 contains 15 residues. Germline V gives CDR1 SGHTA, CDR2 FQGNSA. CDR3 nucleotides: TGTGCCAGCAGCCCAACCGGGACAGGGATCACTGAAGCTTTCTTT. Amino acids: CASSPTGTGITEAFF. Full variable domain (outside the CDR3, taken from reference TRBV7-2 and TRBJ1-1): GAGVSQSPSNKVTEKGKDVELRCDPISGHTALYWYRQSLGQGLEFLIYFQGNSAPDKSGLPSDRFSAERTGGSVSTLTIQRTQQEDSAVYLCASSPTGTGITEAFFGQGTRLTVV.

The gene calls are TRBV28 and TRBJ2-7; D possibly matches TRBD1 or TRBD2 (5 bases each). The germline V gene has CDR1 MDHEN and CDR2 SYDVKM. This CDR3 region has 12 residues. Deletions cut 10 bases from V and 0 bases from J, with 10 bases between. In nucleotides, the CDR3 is TGTGCCATCGGGACGGCCTCCTACGAGCAGTACGTC. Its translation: CAIGTASYEQYV.

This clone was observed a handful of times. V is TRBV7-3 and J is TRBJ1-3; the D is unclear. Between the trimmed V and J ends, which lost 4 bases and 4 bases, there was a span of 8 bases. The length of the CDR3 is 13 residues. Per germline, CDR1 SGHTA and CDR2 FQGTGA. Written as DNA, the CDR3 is TGTGCCAGCAGCTCGTACGACGGAAACACCATATATTTT. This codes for CASSSYDGNTIYF.

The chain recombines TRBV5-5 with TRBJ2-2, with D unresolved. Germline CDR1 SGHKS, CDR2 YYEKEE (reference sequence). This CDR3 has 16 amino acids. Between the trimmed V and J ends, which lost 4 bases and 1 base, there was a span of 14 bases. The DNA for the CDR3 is TGTGCCAGCAGCCTCCCGGCGGCTCTGAACACCGGGGAGCTGTTTTTT. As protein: CASSLPAALNTGELFF.